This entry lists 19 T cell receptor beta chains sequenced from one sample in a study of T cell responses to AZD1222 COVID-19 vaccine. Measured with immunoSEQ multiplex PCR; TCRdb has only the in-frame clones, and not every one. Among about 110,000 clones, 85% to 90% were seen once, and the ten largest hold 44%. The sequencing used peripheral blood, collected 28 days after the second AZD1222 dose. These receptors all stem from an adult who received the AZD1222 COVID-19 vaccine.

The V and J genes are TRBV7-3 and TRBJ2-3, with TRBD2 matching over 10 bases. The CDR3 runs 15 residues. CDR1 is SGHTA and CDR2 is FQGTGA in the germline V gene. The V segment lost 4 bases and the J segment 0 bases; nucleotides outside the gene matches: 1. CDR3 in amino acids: CASSSSGSSTDTQYF. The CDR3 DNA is TGTGCCAGCAGCTCTAGCGGGAGTAGCACAGATACGCAGTATTTT.

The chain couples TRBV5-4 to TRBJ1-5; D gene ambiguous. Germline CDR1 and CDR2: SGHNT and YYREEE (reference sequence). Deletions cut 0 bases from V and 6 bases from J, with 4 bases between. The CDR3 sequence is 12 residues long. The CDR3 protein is CASSLAGQPQHF. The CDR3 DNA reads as TGTGCCAGCAGCTTGGCGGGTCAGCCCCAGCATTTT.

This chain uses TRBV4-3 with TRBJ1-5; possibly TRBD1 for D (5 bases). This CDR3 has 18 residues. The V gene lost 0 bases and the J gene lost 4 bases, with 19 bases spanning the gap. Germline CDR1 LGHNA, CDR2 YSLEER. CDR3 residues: CASSQDFGRGALNQPQHF. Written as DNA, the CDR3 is TGCGCCAGCAGCCAAGATTTTGGTAGGGGAGCCCTGAATCAGCCCCAGCATTTT.

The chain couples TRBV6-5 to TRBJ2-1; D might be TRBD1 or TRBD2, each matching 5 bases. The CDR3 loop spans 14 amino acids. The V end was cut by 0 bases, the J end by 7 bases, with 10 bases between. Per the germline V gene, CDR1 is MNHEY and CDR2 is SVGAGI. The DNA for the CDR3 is TGTGCCAGCAGTTACTCGGCCTGGGGGAATGAGCAGTTCTTC. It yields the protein CASSYSAWGNEQFF.

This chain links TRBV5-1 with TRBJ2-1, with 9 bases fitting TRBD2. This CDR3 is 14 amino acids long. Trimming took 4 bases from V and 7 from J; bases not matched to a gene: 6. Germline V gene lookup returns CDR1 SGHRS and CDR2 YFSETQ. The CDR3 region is CASSLATSGNEQFF. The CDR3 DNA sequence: TGCGCCAGCAGCCTGGCAACTAGCGGGAATGAGCAGTTCTTC.

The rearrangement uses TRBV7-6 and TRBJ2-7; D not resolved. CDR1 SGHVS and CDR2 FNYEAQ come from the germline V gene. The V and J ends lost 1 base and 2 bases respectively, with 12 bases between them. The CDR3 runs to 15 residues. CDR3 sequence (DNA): TGTGCCAGCAGCTTAGGGCCCGCTGGGACCTACGAGCAGTACTTC. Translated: CASSLGPAGTYEQYF. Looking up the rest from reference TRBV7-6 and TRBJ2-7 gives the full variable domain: GAGVSQSPRYKVTKRGQDVALRCDPISGHVSLYWYRQALGQGPEFLTYFNYEAQQDKSGLPNDRFSAERPEGSISTLTIQRTEQRDSAMYRCASSLGPAGTYEQYFGPGTRLTVT.

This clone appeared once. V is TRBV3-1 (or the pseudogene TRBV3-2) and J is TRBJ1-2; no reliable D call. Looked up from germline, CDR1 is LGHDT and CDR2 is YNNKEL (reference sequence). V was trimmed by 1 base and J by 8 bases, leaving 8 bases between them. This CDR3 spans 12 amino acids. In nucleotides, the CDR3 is TGTGCCAGCAGCCAAGGTACTGGCGGCTACACCTTC. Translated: CASSQGTGGYTF.

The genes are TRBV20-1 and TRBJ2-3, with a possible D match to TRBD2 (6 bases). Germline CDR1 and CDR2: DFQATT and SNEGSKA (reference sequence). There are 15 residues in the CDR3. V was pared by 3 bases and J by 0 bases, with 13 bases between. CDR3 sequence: CSASSGLTSTDTQYF. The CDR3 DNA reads TGCAGTGCTAGTAGCGGCTTAACTAGCACAGATACGCAGTATTTT.

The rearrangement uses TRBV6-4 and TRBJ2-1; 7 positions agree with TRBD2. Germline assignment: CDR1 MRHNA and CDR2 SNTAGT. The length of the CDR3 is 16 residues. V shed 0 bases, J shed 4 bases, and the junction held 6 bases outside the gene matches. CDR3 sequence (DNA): TGTGCCAGCAGTGACTCCGGTAGCGGGCTTTACAATGAGCAGTTCTTC. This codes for CASSDSGSGLYNEQFF.

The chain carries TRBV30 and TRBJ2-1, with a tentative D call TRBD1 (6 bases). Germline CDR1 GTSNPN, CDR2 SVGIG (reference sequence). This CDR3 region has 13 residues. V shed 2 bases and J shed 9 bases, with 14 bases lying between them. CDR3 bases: TGTGCCTGGAGTAAAAGGGGGTCGAGTGAGCAGTTCTTC. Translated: CAWSKRGSSEQFF.

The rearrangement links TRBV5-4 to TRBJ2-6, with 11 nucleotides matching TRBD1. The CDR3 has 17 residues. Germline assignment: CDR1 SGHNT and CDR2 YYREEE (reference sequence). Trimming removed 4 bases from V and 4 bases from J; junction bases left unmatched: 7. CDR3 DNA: TGTGCCAGCAGCACCCGGGACAGGGGGTCCGGGGCCAACGTCCTGACTTTC. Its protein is CASSTRDRGSGANVLTF.

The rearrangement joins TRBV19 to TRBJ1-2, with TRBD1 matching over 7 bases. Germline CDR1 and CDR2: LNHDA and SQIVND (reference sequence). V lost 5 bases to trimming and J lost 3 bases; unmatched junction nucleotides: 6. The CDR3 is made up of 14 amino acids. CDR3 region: CASSPGTAYYGYTF. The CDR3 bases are TGTGCCAGTAGTCCCGGGACAGCTTACTATGGCTACACCTTC.

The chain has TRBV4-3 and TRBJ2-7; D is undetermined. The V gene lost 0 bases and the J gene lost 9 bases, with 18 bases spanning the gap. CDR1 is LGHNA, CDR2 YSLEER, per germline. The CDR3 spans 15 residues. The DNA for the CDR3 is TGCGCCAGCAGCCAAGACCTAGTGGACCCCTTCGGGCAGTACTTC. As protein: CASSQDLVDPFGQYF.

The CDR3 bases are TGTGCCAGCAGCACTCGAGGGAGATCCTACAATGAGCAGTTCTTC. This sequence encodes CASSTRGRSYNEQFF. The chain recombines TRBV5-6 with TRBJ2-1, with D tentatively TRBD2 (5 bases). Trimming cost V 4 bases and J 1 base, with 12 bases left between them. The germline V gene has CDR1 SGHDT and CDR2 YYEEEE. The CDR3 consists of 15 residues.

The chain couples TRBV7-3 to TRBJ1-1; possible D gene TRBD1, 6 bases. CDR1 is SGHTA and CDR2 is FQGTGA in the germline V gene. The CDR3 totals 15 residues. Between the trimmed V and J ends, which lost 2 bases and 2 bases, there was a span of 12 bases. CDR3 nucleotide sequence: TGTGCCAGCAGCTTAGCCCCAGGGACAAACACTGAAGCTTTCTTT. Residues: CASSLAPGTNTEAFF.

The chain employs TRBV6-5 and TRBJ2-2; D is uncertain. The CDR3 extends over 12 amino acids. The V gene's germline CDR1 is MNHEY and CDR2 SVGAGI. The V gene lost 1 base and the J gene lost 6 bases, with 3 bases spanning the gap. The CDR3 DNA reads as TGTGCCAGCAGTTACTATGCCGGGGAGCTGTTTTTT. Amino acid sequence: CASSYYAGELFF.

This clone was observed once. CDR3 nucleotide sequence: TGCAGTGCTAGTCAGACAGGGGGACCCCAGCATTTT. Translated: CSASQTGGPQHF. The chain employs TRBV20-1 and TRBJ1-5; 9 bases are a match to TRBD1. This CDR3 contains 12 residues. Per the germline V gene, CDR1 is DFQATT and CDR2 is SNEGSKA (reference sequence). Trimming at V came to 3 bases and at J to 10 bases, leaving 4 bases not matched to a gene.

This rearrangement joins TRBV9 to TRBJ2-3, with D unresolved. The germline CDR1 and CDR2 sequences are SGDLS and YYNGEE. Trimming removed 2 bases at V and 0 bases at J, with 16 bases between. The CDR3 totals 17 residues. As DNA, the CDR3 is TGTGCCAGCAGCGTTTACGGAGCGCGTGCTAGCACAGATACGCAGTATTTT. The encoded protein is CASSVYGARASTDTQYF. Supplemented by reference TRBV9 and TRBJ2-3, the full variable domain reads DSGVTQTPKHLITATGQRVTLRCSPRSGDLSVYWYQQSLDQGLQFLIQYYNGEERAKGNILERFSAQQFPDLHSELNLSSLELGDSALYFCASSVYGARASTDTQYFGPGTRLTVL.

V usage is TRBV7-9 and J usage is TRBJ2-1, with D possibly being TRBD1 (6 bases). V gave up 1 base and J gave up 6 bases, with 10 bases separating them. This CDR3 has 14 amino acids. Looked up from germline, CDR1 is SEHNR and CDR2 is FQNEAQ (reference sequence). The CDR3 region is CASSLVGRGNEQFF. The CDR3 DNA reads TGTGCCAGCAGCTTAGTTGGCAGGGGCAATGAGCAGTTCTTC.